This TCR beta chain was recorded in a study of technical replicates of blood from a few donors. Libraries were prepared by immunoSEQ multiplex PCR; TCRdb keeps only in-frame clonotypes and omits some of them. This repertoire shows more than 65,000 clones, over 75% found once; its top ten account for 0.3% to 0.45%. This CDR3 region has 15 residues. CDR1 and CDR2 from the germline V gene are LNHDA and SQIVND (reference sequence). Trimming removed 5 bases from V and 3 bases from J, with 11 bases in between. Input material: T cells isolated from PBMCs. The chain joins TRBV19 to TRBJ2-6, with D unclear. The clonotype comes from a human donor in good health. The CDR3 DNA is TGTGCCAGTAGTTTTATGAGGAGTGGGGCCAACGTCCTGACTTTC. It translates to CASSFMRSGANVLTF. The full variable domain, its missing parts supplied by reference TRBV19 and TRBJ2-6, is DGGITQSPKYLFRKEGQNVTLSCEQNLNHDAMYWYRQDPGQGLRLIYYSQIVNDFQKGDIAEGYSVSREKKESFPLTVTSAQKNPTAFYLCASSFMRSGANVLTFGAGSRLTVL.